Shown below are 30 T cell receptor beta chains from a single sample sequenced in a study of T cells in Graves' hyperthyroidism and ophthalmopathy. It was RNA transcripts that yielded the amplified TCR beta CDR3 regions. Primed by the HTBI set, a first-round RT-PCR was run on the TCR CDR3. From the multiplex PCR reads, TCRdb called clonotypes with MiXCR, one entry per CDR3 protein. The sample shows around 700,000 distinct CDR3 sequences, around 20% of them seen only once. Material: blood. Receptors were obtained from a woman aged 45-65 years with Graves' hyperthyroidism that later progressed to Graves' ophthalmopathy.

This clonotype was counted a few times. The CDR3 loop reads CSVVMATGLYNEQFF. CDR3 sequence (DNA): TGCAGCGTTGTAATGGCGACAGGGCTATACAATGAGCAGTTCTTC. The chain carries TRBV29-1 and TRBJ2-1; TRBD1 matches 7 bases. Germline-derived CDR1 and CDR2 are SQVTM and ANQGSEA. Trimming took 4 bases from V and 4 from J; bases not matched to a gene: 10. CDR3 size: 15 residues.

This chain links TRBV12-3 or TRBV12-4 with TRBJ2-1; 10 nucleotides line up with TRBD2. V shed 7 bases and J 3 bases; nucleotides not matched to a gene: 9. There are 16 residues in the CDR3. CDR3 coding DNA: TGTGCCAGCAACTATATAGCGGGGGGCATCTACAATGAGCAGTTCTTC. It specifies CASNYIAGGIYNEQFF.

This clonotype was recorded at least ten times. The rearrangement joins TRBV18 to TRBJ1-1; D is ambiguous. The ends were cut back, 2 bases at V and 4 bases at J, with 8 bases in the middle. There are 13 residues in the CDR3. Germline V gene data show CDR1 as KGHSH and CDR2 as LQKENI. The CDR3 sequence is CASSPKGGTEAFF. The CDR3 DNA reads TGTGCCAGCTCACCAAAGGGAGGCACTGAAGCTTTCTTT.

The chain has TRBV29-1 and TRBJ1-2, with TRBD1 as a possible D gene (5 bases). The length of the CDR3 is 14 residues. The germline gives CDR1 SQVTM, CDR2 ANQGSEA. The V and J ends lost 8 bases and 3 bases respectively, with 19 bases between them. The CDR3 coding sequence is TGCAGCAGCGGTGGGACCCTGGAGGACTATGGCTACACCTTC. Encoded protein: CSSGGTLEDYGYTF.

V and J are TRBV27 and TRBJ2-7; 7 bases agree with TRBD2. Germline loops: CDR1 MNHEY, CDR2 SMNVEV (reference sequence). The CDR3 is 14 residues long. Trimming removed 2 bases from V and 5 bases from J; junction bases left unmatched: 6. The CDR3 is CASSLEGRDDEQYF. Written as DNA, the CDR3 is TGTGCCAGCAGTTTAGAGGGGAGGGATGACGAGCAGTACTTC.

This clonotype was seen many times. The rearrangement joins TRBV12-3 or TRBV12-4 to TRBJ1-1, with a weak D call TRBD1 (5 bases). The CDR3 spans 14 residues. Between the trimmed V and J ends, which lost 3 bases and 7 bases, there was a span of 15 bases. The CDR3 sequence: CASSFMGGWGEAFF. The DNA for the CDR3 is TGTGCCAGCAGTTTCATGGGGGGATGGGGTGAAGCTTTCTTT.

This clonotype has at least ten counts. This chain joins TRBV3-1 and TRBJ2-7, with D perhaps TRBD2 (6 bases). The V end lost 4 bases, the J end lost 3 bases, and 16 bases lay between the germline ends. Germline V gene data show CDR1 as LGHDT and CDR2 as YNNKEL (reference sequence). This CDR3 spans 15 amino acids. The CDR3 region has the DNA TGTGCCAGCAGCCGAGAGGGAGGTTCGGTCTACGAGCAGTACTTC. Protein sequence: CASSREGGSVYEQYF.

This clonotype was detected many times. The chain employs TRBV12-3 or TRBV12-4 and TRBJ1-5; 7 bases align to TRBD1. The CDR3 contains 18 residues. V lost 3 bases, J lost 1 base, and 12 bases stayed unmatched. CDR3 in DNA: TGTGCCAGCAGTTTTGGCTTAGGGGGCTGGGGAAGCAATCAGCCCCAGCATTTT. Translation gives CASSFGLGGWGSNQPQHF.

J is TRBJ2-7 and V is TRBV3-1; D is unresolved. Per the germline V gene, CDR1 is LGHDT and CDR2 is YNNKEL (reference sequence). This CDR3 has 15 residues. Trimming shortened V by 1 base and J by 0 bases, and 10 bases separated the two germline ends. CDR3 loop: CASSQGLSGSYEQYF. CDR3 sequence (DNA): TGTGCCAGCAGCCAAGGTCTCTCTGGCTCCTACGAGCAGTACTTC.

The sample holds many counts of this clonotype. The V gene is TRBV13, the J gene TRBJ2-3; tentatively, D is TRBD1 (6 bases). CDR3 length: 15 residues. CDR1 is PRHDT, CDR2 FYEKMQ, per germline (reference sequence). Deletions cut 4 bases from V and 2 bases from J, with 13 bases between. CDR3 in amino acids: CASSSPGTNTDTQYF. The CDR3 nucleotides are TGTGCCAGCAGCTCACCCGGGACAAACACAGATACGCAGTATTTT. The whole variable domain, filled in from reference TRBV13 and TRBJ2-3, reads AAGVIQSPRHLIKEKRETATLKCYPIPRHDTVYWYQQGPGQDPQFLISFYEKMQSDKGSIPDRFSAQQFSDYHSELNMSSLELGDSALYFCASSSPGTNTDTQYFGPGTRLTVL.

This clonotype showed up just a few times. The genes are TRBV20-1 and TRBJ1-3; no definite D call. The germline CDR1 and CDR2 sequences are DFQATT and SNEGSKA (reference sequence). This CDR3 has 14 residues. V lost 0 bases to trimming and J lost 0 bases, with 6 bases between them. CDR3 residues: CSARDHSSGNTIYF. The CDR3, as DNA: TGCAGTGCTAGAGATCATAGCTCTGGAAACACCATATATTTT.

This clonotype appeared many times. This rearrangement joins TRBV7-2 to TRBJ2-5, with 10 bases identical to TRBD1. Trimming cost V 4 bases and J 5 bases; bases outside gene matches: 10. Germline V gives CDR1 SGHTA, CDR2 FQGNSA. The CDR3 runs to 16 residues. This chain's CDR3 is CASSSSGTGARETQYF. The CDR3 DNA reads as TGTGCCAGCAGCTCGTCCGGGACAGGGGCTCGGGAGACCCAGTACTTC.

In this sample, this clonotype turned up a few times. One end of the junction fails to match germline, which may point to a read error. This chain connects TRBV18 to TRBJ2-3; 7 bases match TRBD1. Germline V gene data show CDR1 as KGHSH and CDR2 as LQKENI. CDR3 size: 15 residues. CDR3 DNA sequence: TGTGCCAGCTCACCACGCCAGGGGGTGACAGATGCGCAGTATTTT. It encodes CASSPRQGVTDAQYF.

The DNA of the CDR3 is TGCGCCAGCAGTTCGGATCCTAATGAAAAACTGTTTTTT. Amino acids: CASSSDPNEKLFF. The rearrangement joins TRBV5-1 to TRBJ1-4; D is undetermined. Per the germline V gene, CDR1 is SGHRS and CDR2 is YFSETQ. The CDR3 is made up of 13 amino acids. The V end lost 5 bases, the J end lost 3 bases, and 8 bases lay between the germline ends.

This clonotype was observed at least ten times. The chain employs TRBV3-1 and TRBJ2-3; perhaps TRBD2 as D (5 bases). There are 15 residues in the CDR3. Trimming cost V 0 bases and J 5 bases, with 12 bases left between them. Germline values: CDR1 LGHDT, CDR2 YNNKEL (reference sequence). Here the CDR3 DNA reads TGTGCCAGCAGCCAAGATAAGGGAGAAGGAGATACGCAGTATTTT. Residues: CASSQDKGEGDTQYF.

This clonotype appeared a few times. The chain links TRBV5-1 to TRBJ1-3, with D maybe TRBD1 (5 bases). V gave up 4 bases and J gave up 2 bases, with 16 bases separating them. Germline CDR1 and CDR2: SGHRS and YFSETQ. This CDR3 contains 16 residues. CDR3 loop: CASSAGQGIAGNTIYF. As DNA, the CDR3 is TGCGCCAGCAGCGCCGGACAAGGAATTGCTGGAAACACCATATATTTT. Complete variable domain (other parts from reference TRBV5-1 and TRBJ1-3): KAGVTQTPRYLIKTRGQQVTLSCSPISGHRSVSWYQQTPGQGLQFLFEYFSETQRNKGNFPGRFSGRQFSNSRSEMNVSTLELGDSALYLCASSAGQGIAGNTIYFGEGSWLTVV.

This clonotype was observed a handful of times. This sequence joins TRBV12-3 or TRBV12-4 and TRBJ1-1; D remains ambiguous. This CDR3 is built from 15 residues. V lost 1 base to trimming and J lost 4 bases, with 13 bases between them. The CDR3 spells CASSLGTDGGTEAFF. The CDR3 nucleotides are TGTGCCAGCAGTTTAGGTACCGACGGAGGCACTGAAGCTTTCTTT.

Only a few counts were recorded for this clonotype. This CDR3 is CASSQEIVSGNTIYF. The CDR3 DNA is TGTGCCAGCAGCCAAGAGATCGTCTCTGGAAACACCATATATTTT. V usage is TRBV3-1 and J usage is TRBJ1-3; D ambiguous. The CDR3 consists of 15 residues. Germline V gene sequence: CDR1 LGHDT, CDR2 YNNKEL (reference sequence). V was pared by 0 bases and J by 0 bases, with 6 bases between. Together with reference TRBV3-1 and TRBJ1-3, the CDR3 gives the full variable domain: DTAVSQTPKYLVTQMGNDKSIKCEQNLGHDTMYWYKQDSKKFLKIMFSYNNKELIINETVPNRFSPKSPDKAHLNLHINSLELGDSAVYFCASSQEIVSGNTIYFGEGSWLTVV.

The genes are TRBV5-6 and TRBJ1-6; tentative D call: TRBD1 (6 bases). This CDR3 has 14 amino acids. Germline assignment: CDR1 SGHDT and CDR2 YYEEEE. Trimming left V 0 bases short and J 10 bases short, with 11 bases between. The CDR3 nucleotides are TGTGCCAGCAGCTTGGGGACAGTAGTATCACCCCTCCACTTT. Its protein product is CASSLGTVVSPLHF.

The rearrangement joins TRBV10-3 to TRBJ1-5, with unresolved D. The germline V gene has CDR1 ENHRY and CDR2 SYGVKD. Trimming left V 8 bases short and J 5 bases short, with 13 bases between. The CDR3 extends over 13 amino acids. For the CDR3, the DNA is TGTGCCATCCGTCCGGGAAGGGATCAGCCCCAGCATTTT. It yields the protein CAIRPGRDQPQHF.

This clonotype has ten or more counts. This chain connects TRBV6-1 to TRBJ1-1; TRBD1 matches at 8 bases. The CDR3 is made up of 14 amino acids. Trimming cost V 4 bases and J 3 bases; bases outside gene matches: 4. CDR1 is MNHNS and CDR2 is SASEGT in the germline V gene. Here the CDR3 DNA reads TGTGCCAGCAGTGGGGCCAGGGGGCACACTGAAGCTTTCTTT. This translates into CASSGARGHTEAFF.

This clonotype was detected only a few times. DNA for the CDR3: TGTGCCAGCAGTCACTACGCCTCCGCCGGGGCCCCCTACTACGAGCAGTACTTC. The encoded protein is CASSHYASAGAPYYEQYF. The chain employs TRBV6-1 and TRBJ2-7; either TRBD1 or TRBD2 may supply D (5 bases each). V dropped 5 bases and J dropped 3 bases, with 26 bases sitting between them. This CDR3 is built from 18 residues. The germline CDR1 and CDR2 sequences are MNHNS and SASEGT.

This sequence joins TRBV10-2 and TRBJ2-7, with D possibly matching TRBD1 (6 bases). This CDR3 is 13 amino acids long. The germline V and J ends were trimmed by 9 bases and 2 bases, with 14 bases remaining between them. Germline CDR1 WSHSY, CDR2 SAAADI. In DNA form, the CDR3 reads TGCGCCAGTCTAGAGACAGGCACCTACGAGCAGTACTTC. This codes for CASLETGTYEQYF.

The chain combines TRBV5-6 with TRBJ1-5; no definite D call. CDR1 is SGHDT, CDR2 YYEEEE, per germline. Trimming stripped 2 bases from V and 3 bases from J, with 3 bases between. The CDR3 spans 12 residues. The CDR3 bases are TGTGCCAGCAGCTTACACAATCAGCCCCAGCATTTT. As protein: CASSLHNQPQHF.

CDR3 sequence: CASSLADSKNSPLHF. In DNA, the CDR3 is TGTGCCAGCAGCTTAGCTGACAGCAAAAATTCACCCCTCCACTTT. The chain has TRBV7-9 and TRBJ1-6; TRBD1 is a possible D gene (5 bases). There are 15 residues in the CDR3. Germline loops: CDR1 SEHNR, CDR2 FQNEAQ (reference sequence). Trimming stripped 0 bases from V and 7 bases from J, with 10 bases between.

For the CDR3, the DNA is TGTGCCAGCAGCGTAACAGGGTTTTACAATGAGCAGTTCTTC. Its translation: CASSVTGFYNEQFF. The gene calls are TRBV9 and TRBJ2-1, with D possibly matching TRBD1 (6 bases). The CDR3 extends over 14 amino acids. V lost 1 base and J lost 4, with 9 bases in between. The germline gives CDR1 SGDLS, CDR2 YYNGEE.

In its sample, this clonotype was seen a few times. The V call is TRBV3-1, the J call TRBJ1-6, with D possibly matching TRBD1 (6 bases). CDR3 size: 15 residues. Germline V gives CDR1 LGHDT, CDR2 YNNKEL (reference sequence). V lost 7 bases, J lost 6 bases, and 16 bases lay in between. The CDR3, as DNA: TGTGCCAGCACCCGGGGGGCACCGATTAATTCACCCCTCCACTTT. It specifies CASTRGAPINSPLHF.

This clonotype was seen many times. The chain employs TRBV13 and TRBJ2-4, with D perhaps matching TRBD1 (6 bases). Trimming removed 1 base from V and 6 bases from J, with 13 bases in between. The CDR3 runs 15 residues. The germline CDR1 and CDR2 sequences are PRHDT and FYEKMQ (reference sequence). This chain's CDR3 is CASSLVEGTSNIQYF. CDR3 in DNA: TGTGCCAGCAGCTTAGTTGAGGGGACATCAAACATTCAGTACTTC.

Details on this clonotype: A much larger clonotype is one base distant, so this may be a read error. The J gene is TRBJ2-5, the V gene TRBV3-1, with D unresolved. CDR1 LGHDT and CDR2 YNNKEL come from the germline V gene (reference sequence). The CDR3 covers 14 residues. CDR3 nucleotides: TGTGCCAGCAGCCATTCAAGCGAGCAAGAGACCCAGCACTTC. Amino acids: CASSHSSEQETQHF.

CDR3 DNA: TGTGCCAGCGTGACTTACACTGAAGCTTTCTTT. Translating gives CASVTYTEAFF. The chain uses TRBV6-2 or TRBV6-3 and TRBJ1-1, with unresolved D. Germline CDR1 and CDR2: MNHEY and SVGEGT. The CDR3 is 11 amino acids. The V end lost 8 bases, the J end lost 3 bases, and 7 bases lay between the germline ends.